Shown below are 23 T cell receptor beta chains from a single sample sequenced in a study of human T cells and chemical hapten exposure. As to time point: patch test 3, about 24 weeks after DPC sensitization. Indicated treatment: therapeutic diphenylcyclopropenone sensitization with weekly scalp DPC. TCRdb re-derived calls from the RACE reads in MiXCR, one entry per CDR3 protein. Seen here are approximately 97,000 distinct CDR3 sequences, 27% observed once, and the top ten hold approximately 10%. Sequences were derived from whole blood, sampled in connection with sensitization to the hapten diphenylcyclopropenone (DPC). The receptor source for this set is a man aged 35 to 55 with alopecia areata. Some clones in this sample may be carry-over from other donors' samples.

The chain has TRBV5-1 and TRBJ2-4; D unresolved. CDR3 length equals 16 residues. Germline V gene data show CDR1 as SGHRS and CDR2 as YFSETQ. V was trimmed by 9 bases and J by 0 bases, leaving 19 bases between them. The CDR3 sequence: CANERRKALAKNIQYF. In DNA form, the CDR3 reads TGCGCCAACGAACGCCGAAAGGCCCTAGCCAAAAACATTCAGTACTTC.

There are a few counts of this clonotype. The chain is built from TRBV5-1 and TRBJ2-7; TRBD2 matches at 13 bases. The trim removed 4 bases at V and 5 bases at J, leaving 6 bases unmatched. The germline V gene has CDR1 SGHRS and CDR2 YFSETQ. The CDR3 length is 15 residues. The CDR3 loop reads CASSRQLAGGDEQYF. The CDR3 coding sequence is TGCGCCAGCAGCAGACAACTAGCGGGAGGGGACGAGCAGTACTTC. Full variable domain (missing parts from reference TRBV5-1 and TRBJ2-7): KAGVTQTPRYLIKTRGQQVTLSCSPISGHRSVSWYQQTPGQGLQFLFEYFSETQRNKGNFPGRFSGRQFSNSRSEMNVSTLELGDSALYLCASSRQLAGGDEQYFGPGTRLTVT.

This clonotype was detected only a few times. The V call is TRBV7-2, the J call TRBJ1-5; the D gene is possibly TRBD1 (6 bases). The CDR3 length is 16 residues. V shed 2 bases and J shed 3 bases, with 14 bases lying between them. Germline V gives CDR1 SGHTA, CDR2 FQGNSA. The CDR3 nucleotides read TGTGCCAGCAGCTTACAGGGGTCTCATGACAATCAGCCCCAGCATTTT. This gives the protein CASSLQGSHDNQPQHF. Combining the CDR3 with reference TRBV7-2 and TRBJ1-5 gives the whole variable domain GAGVSQSPSNKVTEKGKDVELRCDPISGHTALYWYRQSLGQGLEFLIYFQGNSAPDKSGLPSDRFSAERTGGSVSTLTIQRTQQEDSAVYLCASSLQGSHDNQPQHFGDGTRLSIL.

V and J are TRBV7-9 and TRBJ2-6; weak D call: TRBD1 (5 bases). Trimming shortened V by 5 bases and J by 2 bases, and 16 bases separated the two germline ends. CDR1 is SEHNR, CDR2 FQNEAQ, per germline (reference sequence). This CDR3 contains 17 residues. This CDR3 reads CASSPRPGQPGANVLTF. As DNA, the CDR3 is TGTGCCAGCAGCCCCCGGCCCGGACAACCTGGGGCCAACGTCCTGACTTTC.

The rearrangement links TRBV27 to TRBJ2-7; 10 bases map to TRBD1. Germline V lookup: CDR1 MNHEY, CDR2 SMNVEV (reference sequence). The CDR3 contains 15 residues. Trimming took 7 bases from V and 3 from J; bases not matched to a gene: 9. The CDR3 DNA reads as TGTGCCAGCAACAGCCGGGACAGGGGATACTACGAGCAGTACTTC. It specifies CASNSRDRGYYEQYF.

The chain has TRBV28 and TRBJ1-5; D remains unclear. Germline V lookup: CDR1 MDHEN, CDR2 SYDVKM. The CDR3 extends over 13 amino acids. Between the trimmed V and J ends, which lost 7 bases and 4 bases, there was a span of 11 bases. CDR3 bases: TGTGCCAGCACGGCGGTACTAAATCAGCCCCAGCATTTT. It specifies CASTAVLNQPQHF.

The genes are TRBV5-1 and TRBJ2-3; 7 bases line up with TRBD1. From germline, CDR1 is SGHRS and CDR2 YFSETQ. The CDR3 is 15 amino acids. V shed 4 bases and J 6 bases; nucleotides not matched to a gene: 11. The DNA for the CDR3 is TGCGCCAGCAGCCCGACAGGGCCCTCTGGGGATACGCAGTATTTT. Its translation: CASSPTGPSGDTQYF. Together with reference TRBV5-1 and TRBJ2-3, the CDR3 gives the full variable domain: KAGVTQTPRYLIKTRGQQVTLSCSPISGHRSVSWYQQTPGQGLQFLFEYFSETQRNKGNFPGRFSGRQFSNSRSEMNVSTLELGDSALYLCASSPTGPSGDTQYFGPGTRLTVL.

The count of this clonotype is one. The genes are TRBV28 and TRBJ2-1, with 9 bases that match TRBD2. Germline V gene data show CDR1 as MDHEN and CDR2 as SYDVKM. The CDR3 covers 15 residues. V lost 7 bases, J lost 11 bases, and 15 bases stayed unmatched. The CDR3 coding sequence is TGTGCCAGCAACAGCCGACGGCGGGAGGGCCTTCAGCAGTTCTTC. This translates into CASNSRRREGLQQFF.

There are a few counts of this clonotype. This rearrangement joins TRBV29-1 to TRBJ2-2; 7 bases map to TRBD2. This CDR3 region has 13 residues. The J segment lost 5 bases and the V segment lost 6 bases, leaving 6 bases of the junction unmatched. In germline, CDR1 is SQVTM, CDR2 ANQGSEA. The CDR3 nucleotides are TGCAGCGTCCCTTACGGGGGGACCGGGGAGCTGTTTTTT. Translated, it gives CSVPYGGTGELFF.

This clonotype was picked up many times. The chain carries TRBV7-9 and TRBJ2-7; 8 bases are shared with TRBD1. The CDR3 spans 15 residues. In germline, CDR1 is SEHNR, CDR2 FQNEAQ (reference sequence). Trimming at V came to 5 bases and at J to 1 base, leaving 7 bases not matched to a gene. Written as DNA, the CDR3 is TGTGCCAGCAGCGAGGGACAGGACCGTTCCTACGAGCAGTACTTC. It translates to CASSEGQDRSYEQYF.

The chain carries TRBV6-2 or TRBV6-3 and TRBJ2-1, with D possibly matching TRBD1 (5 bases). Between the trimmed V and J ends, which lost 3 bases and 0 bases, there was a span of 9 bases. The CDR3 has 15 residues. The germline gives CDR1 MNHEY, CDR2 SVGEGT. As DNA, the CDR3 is TGTGCCAGCAGTTATGGGGCTAGCTCCTACAATGAGCAGTTCTTC. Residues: CASSYGASSYNEQFF.

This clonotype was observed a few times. CDR3 in amino acids: CASSLTGLNTEAFF. Here the CDR3 DNA reads TGTGCCAGCAGCCTGACAGGGTTGAACACTGAAGCTTTCTTT. This rearrangement joins TRBV5-6 to TRBJ1-1; TRBD1 agrees at 7 bases. The CDR3 covers 14 residues. J gave up 0 bases and V 4 bases, and 3 bases lay outside the gene matches. CDR1 and CDR2 from the germline V gene are SGHDT and YYEEEE.

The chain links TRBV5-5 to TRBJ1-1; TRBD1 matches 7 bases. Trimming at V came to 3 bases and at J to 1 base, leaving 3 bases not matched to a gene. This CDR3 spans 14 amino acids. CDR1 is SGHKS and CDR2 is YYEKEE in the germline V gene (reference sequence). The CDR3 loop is CASSSRGGNTEAFF. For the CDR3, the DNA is TGTGCCAGCAGCTCCAGGGGGGGGAACACTGAAGCTTTCTTT.

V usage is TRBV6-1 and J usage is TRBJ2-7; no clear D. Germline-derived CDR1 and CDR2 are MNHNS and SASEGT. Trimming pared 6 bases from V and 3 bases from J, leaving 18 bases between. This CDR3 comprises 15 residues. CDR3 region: CASRIGPNTDYEQYF. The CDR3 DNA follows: TGTGCCAGCAGGATTGGGCCGAACACGGACTACGAGCAGTACTTC.

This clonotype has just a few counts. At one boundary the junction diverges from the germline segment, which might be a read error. CDR3 protein: CASSSGLAAHIF. The CDR3 DNA reads as TGTGCCAGCAGTTCAGGACTAGCGGCCCATATTTTT. This chain links TRBV28 with TRBJ2-7, with 10 bases lining up with TRBD2. This CDR3 has 12 residues. Looked up from germline, CDR1 is MDHEN and CDR2 is SYDVKM.

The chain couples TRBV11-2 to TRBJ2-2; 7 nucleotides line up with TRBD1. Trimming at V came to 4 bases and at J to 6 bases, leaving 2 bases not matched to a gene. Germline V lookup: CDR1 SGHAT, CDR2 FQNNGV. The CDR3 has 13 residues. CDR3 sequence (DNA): TGTGCCAGCAGCTCCCAGGGGGCCGGGGAGCTGTTTTTT. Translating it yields CASSSQGAGELFF.

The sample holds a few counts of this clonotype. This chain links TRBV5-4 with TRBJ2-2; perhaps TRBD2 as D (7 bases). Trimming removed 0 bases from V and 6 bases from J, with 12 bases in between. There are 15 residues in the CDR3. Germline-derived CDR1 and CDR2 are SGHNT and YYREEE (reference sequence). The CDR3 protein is CASSLVGEGAGELFF. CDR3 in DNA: TGTGCCAGCAGCTTGGTCGGGGAGGGGGCCGGGGAGCTGTTTTTT.

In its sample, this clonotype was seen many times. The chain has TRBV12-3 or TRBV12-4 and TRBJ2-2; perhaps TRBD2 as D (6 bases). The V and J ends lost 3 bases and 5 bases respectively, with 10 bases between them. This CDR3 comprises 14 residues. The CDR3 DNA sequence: TGTGCCAGCAGTTTGGGAGGCAGTACCGGGGAGCTGTTTTTT. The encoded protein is CASSLGGSTGELFF.

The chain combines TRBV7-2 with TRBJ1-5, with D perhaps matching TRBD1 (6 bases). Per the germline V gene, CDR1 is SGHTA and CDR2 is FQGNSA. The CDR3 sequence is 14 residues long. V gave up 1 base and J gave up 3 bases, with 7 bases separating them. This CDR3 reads CASSLGTVNQPQHF. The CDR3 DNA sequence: TGTGCCAGCAGCTTAGGGACAGTCAATCAGCCCCAGCATTTT.

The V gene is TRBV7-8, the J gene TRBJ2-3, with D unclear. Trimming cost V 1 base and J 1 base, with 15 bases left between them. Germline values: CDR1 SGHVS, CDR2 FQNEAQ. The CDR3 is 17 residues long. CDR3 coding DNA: TGTGCCAGCAGCTTAGGTGGATCAGTCGTAGGCACAGATACGCAGTATTTT. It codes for CASSLGGSVVGTDTQYF.

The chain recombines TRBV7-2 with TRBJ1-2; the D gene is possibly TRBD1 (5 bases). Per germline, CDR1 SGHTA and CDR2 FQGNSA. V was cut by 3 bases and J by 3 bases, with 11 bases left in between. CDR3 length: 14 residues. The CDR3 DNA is TGTGCCAGCAGCTTTCAGGGTTGGGACTATGGCTACACCTTC. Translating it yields CASSFQGWDYGYTF.

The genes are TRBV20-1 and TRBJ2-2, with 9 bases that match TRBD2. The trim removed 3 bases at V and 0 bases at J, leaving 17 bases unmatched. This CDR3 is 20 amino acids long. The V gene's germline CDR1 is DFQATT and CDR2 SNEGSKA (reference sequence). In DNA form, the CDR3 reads TGCAGTGCTAGCGATGGCGGGGGTGGTCTAGCGGGAACGAACACCGGGGAGCTGTTTTTT. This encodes CSASDGGGGLAGTNTGELFF.

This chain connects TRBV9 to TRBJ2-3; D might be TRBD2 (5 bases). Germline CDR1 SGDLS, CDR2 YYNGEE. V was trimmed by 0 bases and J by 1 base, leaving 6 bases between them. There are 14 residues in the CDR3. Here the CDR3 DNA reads TGTGCCAGCAGCGTAGGTAGCGGCACAGATACGCAGTATTTT. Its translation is CASSVGSGTDTQYF.